The clone carrying this T cell receptor (beta chain) was recorded many times. The library was built from 400 to 500 ng RNA with molecular barcoded adaptors for alpha/delta and beta/gamma chains. A single record per CDR3 protein comes from TCRdb applying MiXCR to the reads. The sample carries fewer than 100,000 distinct CDR3 sequences, about 12% recorded once. This sample was taken from a study of read filtering for tumor transcriptome and immune sequencing. Study-level information: The cohort had 17 men and some 13 women aged about 40 to 90, mean roughly 65 years.

At the time of active disease, bone marrow was collected from every patient. The source material was a population of CD138-negative cells sorted from bone marrow. This receptor was obtained from a donor aged 40 or over with multiple myeloma.

Written as DNA, the CDR3 is TGTGCCAGCAGCCACTATAAGCGGGCATACGAGCAGTACTTC. As protein: CASSHYKRAYEQYF. This sequence joins TRBV14 and TRBJ2-7, with D tentatively TRBD2 (6 bases). CDR1 SGHDN and CDR2 FVKESK come from the germline V gene. V was pared by 3 bases and J by 4 bases, with 13 bases between. The CDR3 contains 14 residues.